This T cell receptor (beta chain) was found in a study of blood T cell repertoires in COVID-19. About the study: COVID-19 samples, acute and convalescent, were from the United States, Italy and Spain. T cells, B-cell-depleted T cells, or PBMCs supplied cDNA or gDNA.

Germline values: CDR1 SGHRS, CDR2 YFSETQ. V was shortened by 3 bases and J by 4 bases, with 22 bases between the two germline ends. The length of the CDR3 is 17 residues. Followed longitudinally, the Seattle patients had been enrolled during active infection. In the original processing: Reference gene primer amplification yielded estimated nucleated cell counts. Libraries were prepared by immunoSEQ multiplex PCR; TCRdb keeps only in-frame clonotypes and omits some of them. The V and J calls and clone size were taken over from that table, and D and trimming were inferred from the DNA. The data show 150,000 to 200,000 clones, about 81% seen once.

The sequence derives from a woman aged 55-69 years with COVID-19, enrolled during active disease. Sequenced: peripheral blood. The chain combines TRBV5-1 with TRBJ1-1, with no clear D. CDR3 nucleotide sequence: TGCGCCAGCAGCTCAAAAACCGGACGCCCCGAGGGCACTGAAGCTTTCTTT. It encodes CASSSKTGRPEGTEAFF.